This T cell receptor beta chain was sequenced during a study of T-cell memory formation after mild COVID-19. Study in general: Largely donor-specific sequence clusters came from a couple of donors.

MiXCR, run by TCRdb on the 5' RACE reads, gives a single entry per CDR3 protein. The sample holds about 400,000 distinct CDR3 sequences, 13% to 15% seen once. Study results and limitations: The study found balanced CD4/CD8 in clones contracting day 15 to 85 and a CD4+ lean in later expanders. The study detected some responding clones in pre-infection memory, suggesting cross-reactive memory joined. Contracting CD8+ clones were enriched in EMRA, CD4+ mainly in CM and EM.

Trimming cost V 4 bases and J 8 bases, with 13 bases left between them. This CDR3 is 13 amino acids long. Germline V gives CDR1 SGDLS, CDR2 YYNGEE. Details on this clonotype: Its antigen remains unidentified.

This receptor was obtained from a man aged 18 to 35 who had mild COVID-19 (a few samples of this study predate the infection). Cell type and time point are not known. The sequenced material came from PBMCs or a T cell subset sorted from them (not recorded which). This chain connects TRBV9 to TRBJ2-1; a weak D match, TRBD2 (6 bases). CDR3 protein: CASSSGRYDEQFF. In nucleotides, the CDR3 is TGTGCCAGCAGCTCCGGGAGATACGATGAGCAGTTCTTC. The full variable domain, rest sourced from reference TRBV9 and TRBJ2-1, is DSGVTQTPKHLITATGQRVTLRCSPRSGDLSVYWYQQSLDQGLQFLIQYYNGEERAKGNILERFSAQQFPDLHSELNLSSLELGDSALYFCASSSGRYDEQFFGPGTRLTVL.